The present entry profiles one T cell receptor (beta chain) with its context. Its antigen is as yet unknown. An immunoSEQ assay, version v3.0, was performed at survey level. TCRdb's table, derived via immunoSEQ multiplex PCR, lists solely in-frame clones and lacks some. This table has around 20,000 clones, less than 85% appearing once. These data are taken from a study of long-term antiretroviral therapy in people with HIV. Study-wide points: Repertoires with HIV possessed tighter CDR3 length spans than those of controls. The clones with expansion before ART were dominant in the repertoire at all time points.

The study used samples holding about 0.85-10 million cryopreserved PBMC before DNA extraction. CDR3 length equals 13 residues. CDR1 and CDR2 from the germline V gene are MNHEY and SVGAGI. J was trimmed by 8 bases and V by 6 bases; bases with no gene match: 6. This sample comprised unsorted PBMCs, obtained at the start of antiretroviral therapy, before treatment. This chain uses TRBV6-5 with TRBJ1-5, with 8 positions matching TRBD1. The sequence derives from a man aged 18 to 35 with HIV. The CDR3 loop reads CASRRDRSEPQHF. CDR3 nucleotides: TGTGCCAGCAGGCGGGACAGGTCAGAGCCCCAGCATTTT.